Following are 8 T cell receptor beta chains from one sample sequenced in a study of PD-1 blockade in classical Hodgkin lymphoma. The sample's time point: newly diagnosed, previously untreated cHL patient sample. By magnetic negative selection, CD4+ T cells were purified from thawed PBMCs. TCRdb's copy holds only in-frame clones and misses some; the assay was immunoSEQ multiplex PCR. The sample lists some 16,000 clones; about 86% were seen once. Specimen: CD4+ T cells from blood. The source is a human donor with classical Hodgkin lymphoma.

This chain links TRBV15 with TRBJ2-7, with D possibly TRBD1 on 7 matching bases. Trimming cost V 1 base and J 6 bases, with 10 bases left between them. From germline, CDR1 is LNHNV and CDR2 YYDKDF (reference sequence). This CDR3 is 13 amino acids long. This CDR3 is CATSRGQGLEQYF. The CDR3 DNA reads TGTGCCACCAGCAGAGGACAGGGACTCGAGCAGTACTTC.

This clone has only one observation. J is TRBJ1-2 and V is TRBV4-3; no firm D call. Deletions cut 3 bases from V and 4 bases from J, with 18 bases between. The CDR3 loop spans 16 amino acids. CDR1 and CDR2 (germline): LGHNA, YSLEER. DNA for the CDR3: TGCGCCAGCAGCCAGGGGTCCGCGGGGTCGGGCTATGGCTACACCTTC. Amino acid sequence: CASSQGSAGSGYGYTF.

The chain employs TRBV18 and TRBJ2-6; 10 nucleotides match TRBD1. Losses at the gene ends were 3 bases for V and 2 bases for J; bases not matched to a gene: 1. This CDR3 is 16 amino acids long. Germline CDR1 and CDR2: KGHSH and LQKENI. Here the CDR3 DNA reads TGTGCCAGCTCACCCGGGACAGGGGCTGGGGCCAACGTCCTGACTTTC. This codes for CASSPGTGAGANVLTF. The full variable domain, in which reference TRBV18 and TRBJ2-6 provide the parts outside the CDR3, is NAGVMQNPRHLVRRRGQEARLRCSPMKGHSHVYWYRQLPEEGLKFMVYLQKENIIDESGMPKERFSAEFPKEGPSILRIQQVVRGDSAAYFCASSPGTGAGANVLTFGAGSRLTVL.

The CDR3 DNA reads as TGTGCCAGCAGTACCCGACACGGCGAGCAGTACTTC. It translates to CASSTRHGEQYF. The V and J genes are TRBV28 and TRBJ2-7; D gene uncertain. V was pared by 5 bases and J by 6 bases, with 11 bases between. Germline V lookup: CDR1 MDHEN, CDR2 SYDVKM. CDR3 size: 12 residues.

The chain uses TRBV7-2 and TRBJ2-1; tentatively, D is TRBD2 (6 bases). This CDR3 has 17 residues. V lost 1 base, J lost 2 bases, and 15 bases lay in between. Germline-derived CDR1 and CDR2 are SGHTA and FQGNSA. CDR3 DNA: TGTGCCAGCAGCTTAGGGATCGGGAGCGTGCCCTACAATGAGCAGTTCTTC. Its translation is CASSLGIGSVPYNEQFF.

This chain connects TRBV5-1 to TRBJ2-3; TRBD2 agrees at 12 bases. The CDR3 contains 15 residues. Per the germline V gene, CDR1 is SGHRS and CDR2 is YFSETQ. The trim removed 3 bases at V and 4 bases at J, leaving 3 bases unmatched. The CDR3, as DNA: TGCGCCAGCAGCTCGACTAGCGGGAGAGCAGATACGCAGTATTTT. Protein sequence: CASSSTSGRADTQYF. Full variable domain (missing parts from reference TRBV5-1 and TRBJ2-3): KAGVTQTPRYLIKTRGQQVTLSCSPISGHRSVSWYQQTPGQGLQFLFEYFSETQRNKGNFPGRFSGRQFSNSRSEMNVSTLELGDSALYLCASSSTSGRADTQYFGPGTRLTVL.

This chain uses TRBV21-1 with TRBJ2-5; whether TRBD2, the table's D call, matches the DNA was not checked. TRBV21-1 is a pseudogene. The CDR3 loop spans 16 amino acids. The CDR3 DNA sequence: TGTGCCAGCAGCAAAAGGGGACTAGGGGGGGTGGAGACCCAGTACTTC. This codes for CASSKRGLGGVETQYF.

This chain connects TRBV28 to TRBJ2-3; D unclear. Germline assignment: CDR1 MDHEN and CDR2 SYDVKM. The V end lost 3 bases, the J end lost 7 bases, and 5 bases lay between the germline ends. This CDR3 has 11 amino acids. The CDR3 coding sequence is TGTGCCAGCAGTTTGAGTCATACGCAGTATTTT. Translation gives CASSLSHTQYF.